These 12 T cell receptor beta chains originate from one sample sequenced in a study of Graves' ophthalmopathy and Graves' hyperthyroidism. RNA transcripts provided the template for amplifying TCR beta CDR3 regions. First-round RT-PCR relied on HTBI primers, and a second-round multiplex PCR came next. In TCRdb, the multiplex PCR reads were re-called with MiXCR into one record per CDR3 protein. The table records approximately 480,000 distinct CDR3 sequences, 14% of them present only once. The sequencing sample was made of blood. The receptor set was obtained from a woman under 40 with Graves' ophthalmopathy.

This clonotype was seen repeatedly, ten times or more. V and J are TRBV12-3 or TRBV12-4 and TRBJ1-1; D gene uncertain. V lost 6 bases, J lost 1 base, and 12 bases lay in between. This CDR3 contains 14 residues. In nucleotides, the CDR3 is TGTGCCAGCAGGAGAGACGAGGGGAACACTGAAGCTTTCTTT. Encoded protein: CASRRDEGNTEAFF.

This clonotype occurred many times. The J gene is TRBJ1-5, the V gene TRBV7-8; a possible D gene is TRBD1 (6 bases). The CDR3 sequence is 14 residues long. Looked up from germline, CDR1 is SGHVS and CDR2 is FQNEAQ. V was pared by 5 bases and J by 5 bases, with 13 bases between. The CDR3 DNA is TGTGCCAGCAGCGCCCGGACAGCTGATCAGCCCCAGCATTTT. Protein product: CASSARTADQPQHF.

V gene TRBV5-4 combines with J gene TRBJ2-7; 12 bases fit TRBD2. Trimming at V came to 3 bases and at J to 1 base, leaving 5 bases not matched to a gene. The CDR3 runs 16 residues. Germline V gives CDR1 SGHNT, CDR2 YYREEE (reference sequence). Here the CDR3 reads CASSYQLAGGSYEQYF. CDR3 in DNA: TGTGCCAGCAGCTATCAACTAGCGGGAGGATCCTACGAGCAGTACTTC.

This clonotype occurred many times. The chain is built from TRBV7-2 and TRBJ2-2; D gene uncertain. V was cut by 1 base and J by 0 bases, with 6 bases left in between. The CDR3 loop spans 15 amino acids. Germline V gene sequence: CDR1 SGHTA, CDR2 FQGNSA. Here the CDR3 DNA reads TGTGCCAGCAGCTTAGTGGGGACGAACACCGGGGAGCTGTTTTTT. This gives the protein CASSLVGTNTGELFF.

The CDR3 coding sequence is TGTGCCAGCAGCTCGGTGACAGGGCCGTTGGACATTCAGTACTTC. Its protein is CASSSVTGPLDIQYF. V gene TRBV11-1 combines with J gene TRBJ2-4; 7 bases line up with TRBD1. Germline assignment: CDR1 SGHAT and CDR2 FQDESV (reference sequence). Losses at the gene ends were 4 bases for V and 8 bases for J; bases not matched to a gene: 11. The CDR3 totals 15 residues.

In its sample, this clonotype was seen many times. The genes are TRBV4-2 and TRBJ1-6, with TRBD1 matching over 8 bases. Germline CDR1 and CDR2: LGHNA and YNFKEQ. V was clipped by 4 bases and J by 7 bases; unmatched bases: 9. The CDR3 is 16 residues long. As DNA, the CDR3 is TGTGCCAGCAGCCCAATGACAGGGGACGGGAATTCACCCCTCCACTTT. This translates into CASSPMTGDGNSPLHF.

Many counts were recorded for this clonotype. V is TRBV2 and J is TRBJ1-3; no reliable D call. Germline-derived CDR1 and CDR2 are SNHLY and FYNNEI. The germline V and J ends were trimmed by 8 bases and 7 bases, with 12 bases remaining between them. This CDR3 is built from 12 residues. CDR3 sequence (DNA): TGTGCCAGCCGGGGTACGTGGAACACCATATATTTT. This sequence encodes CASRGTWNTIYF.

The chain links TRBV29-1 to TRBJ2-5, with D uncertain. The V end lost 7 bases, the J end lost 1 base, and 13 bases lay between the germline ends. Germline V gene lookup returns CDR1 SQVTM and CDR2 ANQGSEA. This CDR3 has 13 residues. The CDR3: CSALDGSQETQYF. The CDR3, as DNA: TGCAGCGCCCTGGACGGCTCCCAAGAGACCCAGTACTTC.

This clonotype was detected many times. The chain uses TRBV7-2 and TRBJ2-7; D call uncertain. The CDR3 is 13 residues long. Deletions cut 0 bases from V and 5 bases from J, with 8 bases between. Germline CDR1 is SGHTA and CDR2 is FQGNSA. The CDR3 DNA reads as TGTGCCAGCAGCTTAGCGCAAGGTGACGAGCAGTACTTC. This codes for CASSLAQGDEQYF.

This clonotype was found many times. The chain links TRBV4-1 to TRBJ2-7; 13 bases are a match to TRBD2. Trimming cost V 3 bases and J 4 bases; bases outside gene matches: 0. Per the germline V gene, CDR1 is MGHRA and CDR2 is YSYEKL. The CDR3 consists of 14 residues. In DNA, the CDR3 is TGCGCCAGCAGCCAGACTAGCGGGAGGTACGAGCAGTACTTC. It is translated as CASSQTSGRYEQYF.

This sequence joins TRBV5-1 and TRBJ1-1; D unresolved. The germline V gene has CDR1 SGHRS and CDR2 YFSETQ. The V end was cut by 7 bases, the J end by 2 bases, with 15 bases between. CDR3 size: 14 residues. The CDR3 DNA is TGCGCCAGCGGCATCCTCCGTTCCAACACTGAAGCTTTCTTT. Amino acids: CASGILRSNTEAFF.

Worth noting for this clonotype: It may be a read error: a sequence one base away is much more abundant. The chain links TRBV12-3 or TRBV12-4 to TRBJ2-7, with 8 bases matching TRBD2. The CDR3 spans 15 residues. Trimming removed 5 bases from V and 0 bases from J; junction bases left unmatched: 6. The CDR3 sequence is CASSLWTSSSYEQYF. The DNA of the CDR3 is TGTGCCAGCAGTCTTTGGACTAGCTCCTCCTACGAGCAGTACTTC.